This passage covers 24 T cell receptor beta chains from one sample sequenced in a study of regulatory T cells in long-lasting Graves disease. Sequencing libraries for TCR beta were prepared with iRepertoire HTBI primers and Arm-PCR of CDR3 regions. TCRdb fed the multiplex PCR reads into MiXCR, producing one record per CDR3 protein. The table shows roughly 470,000 distinct CDR3 sequences, with around 20% occurring only once. As to time point: persistent/refractory GD, antithyroid drugs over 5 years with positive TRAb. TCR sequences were obtained from RNA taken from PBMCs. Here the sequenced sample was peripheral blood mononuclear cells (PBMCs), taken when the disease was refractory, from a patient treated with antithyroid drugs. These receptors came from a female donor with Graves disease.

The chain joins TRBV25-1 to TRBJ1-2, with TRBD1 as a possible D gene (5 bases). The CDR3 runs to 12 residues. CDR1 is MGHDK, CDR2 SYGVNS, per germline. Deletions cut 4 bases from V and 4 bases from J, with 7 bases between. CDR3 sequence: CASSGGAYGYTF. CDR3 sequence (DNA): TGTGCCAGCAGTGGGGGCGCCTATGGCTACACCTTC.

There are many counts of this clonotype. The chain has TRBV6-1 and TRBJ1-2; 11 bases line up with TRBD1. The CDR3 has 14 residues. J lost 4 bases, V lost 7 bases, and 5 bases had no gene match. Germline V gene lookup returns CDR1 MNHNS and CDR2 SASEGT. The CDR3 protein is CASTRTGGGYGYTF. The CDR3 coding sequence is TGTGCCAGCACCAGGACAGGGGGCGGCTATGGCTACACCTTC.

V gene TRBV3-1 combines with J gene TRBJ2-5; D is possibly TRBD2 (5 bases). Trimming took off 0 bases at V and 7 bases at J, with 6 bases between the two ends. The CDR3 contains 12 residues. The germline CDR1 and CDR2 sequences are LGHDT and YNNKEL (reference sequence). The CDR3 sequence is CASSQDGGTQYF. The DNA for the CDR3 is TGTGCCAGCAGCCAAGACGGAGGGACCCAGTACTTC.

This clonotype was seen many times. The V gene is TRBV28, the J gene TRBJ2-5; TRBD2 matches 7 bases. The V and J ends lost 5 bases and 5 bases, in that order; junction bases with no gene match: 17. The CDR3 spans 17 residues. The germline gives CDR1 MDHEN, CDR2 SYDVKM. This CDR3 is CASSNPPGGRREETQYF. CDR3 coding DNA: TGTGCCAGCAGTAACCCCCCGGGCGGGAGAAGGGAGGAGACCCAGTACTTC.

V usage is TRBV7-3 and J usage is TRBJ2-5; D is undetermined. The CDR3 runs 16 residues. Looked up from germline, CDR1 is SGHTA and CDR2 is FQGTGA. Trimming took 2 bases from V and 5 from J, leaving 18 bases between them. The CDR3 here is CASSLGSGGHGETQYF. The CDR3 nucleotides read TGTGCCAGCAGCTTAGGTTCGGGCGGTCATGGGGAGACCCAGTACTTC.

This clonotype was counted ten times or more. This chain connects TRBV6-1 to TRBJ2-7; perhaps TRBD2 as D (6 bases). V dropped 5 bases and J dropped 5 bases, with 13 bases sitting between them. Germline CDR1 reads MNHNS; CDR2 reads SASEGT. CDR3 length: 13 amino acids. Written as DNA, the CDR3 is TGTGCCAGCAGTAGGAGGGAGTTCGACGAGCAGTACTTC. It yields the protein CASSRREFDEQYF.

The gene calls are TRBV4-1 and TRBJ2-5; D uncertain. There are 16 residues in the CDR3. V dropped 4 bases and J dropped 8 bases, with 23 bases sitting between them. Per germline, CDR1 MGHRA and CDR2 YSYEKL. As DNA, the CDR3 is TGCGCCAGCAGCCCTTTCGGGCGCGGCAGCCAAAGAACCCAGTACTTC. Translation: CASSPFGRGSQRTQYF.

This clonotype was recorded many times. This chain joins TRBV7-8 and TRBJ2-5; 16 bases are a match to TRBD2. Trimming took 1 base from V and 0 from J; bases not matched to a gene: 5. CDR1 SGHVS and CDR2 FQNEAQ come from the germline V gene. The CDR3 runs 19 residues. The CDR3 reads CASSLGLGLAGGYQETQYF. Here the CDR3 DNA reads TGTGCCAGCAGCTTAGGGTTGGGACTAGCGGGAGGGTACCAAGAGACCCAGTACTTC. The full variable domain, in which reference TRBV7-8 and TRBJ2-5 provide the parts outside the CDR3, is GAGVSQSPRYKVAKRGQDVALRCDPISGHVSLFWYQQALGQGPEFLTYFQNEAQLDKSGLPSDRFFAERPEGSVSTLKIQRTQQEDSAVYLCASSLGLGLAGGYQETQYFGPGTRLLVL.

As regards this clonotype: A junction end diverges from the germline sequence, so it may reflect a read error. The chain joins TRBV5-1 to TRBJ2-5; D is ambiguous. The CDR3 contains 17 residues. Germline CDR1 and CDR2: SGHRS and YFSETQ. DNA of the CDR3: TGTGCCAGCAGCCAAAACCCCCCGGTGGCGGACCAAGAGACCCAGTACTTC. Translation gives CASSQNPPVADQETQYF.

The rearrangement links TRBV6-5 to TRBJ2-6; D is uncertain. Germline CDR1 and CDR2: MNHEY and SVGAGI. V was cut by 6 bases and J by 4 bases, with 4 bases left in between. This CDR3 spans 12 amino acids. DNA for the CDR3: TGTGCCAGCAGGTACGGGGCCAACGTCCTGACTTTC. Protein product: CASRYGANVLTF.

This clonotype came up once. CDR3 amino acids: CASSAGGRRYEQYF. In DNA form, the CDR3 reads TGTGCCAGCAGTGCGGGGGGGCGTCGATACGAGCAGTACTTC. The genes are TRBV7-9 and TRBJ2-5; 9 nucleotides align to TRBD2. The J call may be faulty, since TRBJ2-7 better matches the DNA end. The CDR3 totals 14 residues. Germline V lookup: CDR1 SEHNR, CDR2 FQNEAQ (reference sequence).

The chain recombines TRBV12-5 with TRBJ2-2, with D tentatively TRBD1 (5 bases). The germline gives CDR1 LGHNT, CDR2 FRNRAP. The germline V and J ends were trimmed by 7 bases and 4 bases, with 13 bases remaining between them. The CDR3 runs 14 residues. The CDR3 nucleotides are TGTGCTAGTGCGGGCGACAGTTCCACCGGGGAGCTGTTTTTT. Encoded protein: CASAGDSSTGELFF.

J is TRBJ2-7 and V is TRBV6-2 or TRBV6-3, with 8 bases aligning to TRBD2. Germline-derived CDR1 and CDR2 are MNHEY and SVGEGT. The CDR3 extends over 16 amino acids. With 0 bases clipped from V and 6 bases from J, the junction kept 10 bases outside the gene matches. The CDR3, as DNA: TGTGCCAGCAGTTACTCCCGCAAGCGGGAGTATGGCGAGCAGTACTTC. It specifies CASSYSRKREYGEQYF.

The chain employs TRBV27 and TRBJ2-7, with 9 bases fitting TRBD2. This CDR3 has 15 amino acids. Germline CDR1 MNHEY, CDR2 SMNVEV (reference sequence). V trimming: 6 bases; J trimming: 6 bases; junction bases outside the gene matches: 12. In DNA, the CDR3 is TGTGCCAGCAGCCAGCCCATAGCGGGAGTCGGCGAGCAGTACTTC. Translation gives CASSQPIAGVGEQYF.

This chain uses TRBV5-1 with TRBJ2-5; TRBD2 might be the D (6 bases). The DNA end is more similar to TRBJ2-1, so the J call may be wrong. This CDR3 has 14 amino acids. CDR1 is SGHRS and CDR2 is YFSETQ in the germline V gene. CDR3 residues: CASIRGTRSNEQFF. Written as DNA, the CDR3 is TGCGCCAGCATCCGGGGGACGAGAAGCAATGAGCAGTTCTTC.

This clonotype has ten or more counts. This chain uses TRBV28 with TRBJ1-2; D is ambiguous. This CDR3 contains 14 residues. CDR1 and CDR2 from the germline V gene are MDHEN and SYDVKM. Trimming left V 0 bases short and J 2 bases short, with 7 bases between. CDR3 coding DNA: TGTGCCAGCAGTTTATGGGTGGGGAACTATGGCTACACCTTC. Its translation: CASSLWVGNYGYTF.

The chain couples TRBV5-1 to TRBJ2-7, with a tentative D call TRBD1 (6 bases). The germline V and J ends were trimmed by 4 bases and 3 bases, with 14 bases remaining between them. The germline V gene has CDR1 SGHRS and CDR2 YFSETQ. This CDR3 comprises 14 residues. For the CDR3, the DNA is TGCGCCAGCAGCCCCGGGGACACGTACTACGAGCAGTACTTC. The encoded protein is CASSPGDTYYEQYF.

This clonotype showed up many times. CDR3 loop: CSAREGAEVTEAFF. The CDR3 DNA reads TGCAGTGCTAGAGAGGGTGCGGAAGTTACTGAAGCTTTCTTT. The chain recombines TRBV20-1 with TRBJ1-1, with D hard to call. V lost 0 bases, J lost 5 bases, and 13 bases lay in between. There are 14 residues in the CDR3. Germline lookup yields CDR1 DFQATT and CDR2 SNEGSKA (reference sequence).

This clonotype was seen a single time. CDR3 sequence reads: CASSYGGEYTEAFF. CDR3 bases: TGTGCCAGCAGTTATGGTGGCGAGTACACTGAAGCTTTCTTT. This chain connects TRBV6-5 to TRBJ1-1, with unresolved D. The ends were cut back, 3 bases at V and 3 bases at J, with 11 bases in the middle. CDR3 length: 14 residues. The germline V gene encodes CDR1 MNHEY and CDR2 SVGAGI.

As for this clonotype: Mismatch with germline at one junction end may stem from a read error. The chain joins TRBV28 to TRBJ1-2, with D perhaps TRBD1 (6 bases). CDR3 length equals 15 residues. In germline, CDR1 is MDHEN, CDR2 SYDVKM. Here the CDR3 DNA reads TGTGCCAGCAGGAGAAATCCCCGGGTCAACGCGGGGGACACCTTT. Translating gives CASRRNPRVNAGDTF.

The chain recombines TRBV7-2 with TRBJ2-1; D is perhaps TRBD1 (5 bases). V lost 4 bases and J lost 4, with 14 bases in between. Germline loops: CDR1 SGHTA, CDR2 FQGNSA. This CDR3 spans 15 amino acids. CDR3 coding DNA: TGTGCCAGCAGCTCCGACTGGGGCAGGTACAATGAGCAGTTCTTC. Translated: CASSSDWGRYNEQFF.

The rearrangement links TRBV25-1 to TRBJ1-6, with D maybe TRBD1 (5 bases). This CDR3 comprises 16 residues. Germline assignment: CDR1 MGHDK and CDR2 SYGVNS. V lost 3 bases, J lost 4 bases, and 13 bases lay in between. The DNA of the CDR3 is TGTGCCAGCAGTGACTCGAGGACACTTTATAATTCACCCCTCCACTTT. Translating gives CASSDSRTLYNSPLHF.

As regards this clonotype: Since a much larger clone is just one base distant, this may be a read error. The chain links TRBV6-1 to TRBJ2-7; D perhaps matches TRBD1 (6 bases). CDR1 and CDR2 (germline): MNHNS, SASEGT. The V end lost 6 bases, the J end lost 4 bases, and 16 bases lay between the germline ends. The CDR3 totals 14 residues. The DNA for the CDR3 is TGTGCCAGCAGCCCTCTGGGACACAAGTACGAGCAGTACTTC. It specifies CASSPLGHKYEQYF.

This clonotype has more than one count but fewer than ten. The chain employs TRBV6-2 or TRBV6-3 and TRBJ2-3; D possibly corresponds to TRBD2 (6 bases). With 2 bases removed from V and 1 base from J, the gap between germline ends came to 10 bases. Germline-derived CDR1 and CDR2 are MNHEY and SVGEGT. There are 15 residues in the CDR3. CDR3 coding DNA: TGTGCCAGCAGTTACGGGTTAGCGGGCACAGATACGCAGTATTTT. Translation gives CASSYGLAGTDTQYF.